This TCR beta chain comes out of a study of cytomegalovirus exposure and HLA in healthy donors. General study points: Later analysis reportedly placed an Asian-associated ancestry cluster below the approximately 680-donor mean in N-insertions.

With 60 Vbeta and 13 Jbeta primers, the PCR was carried out. In the source study's methods: Later, an analysis found roughly 80 million unique TCR beta chains, and approximately 10 million of these were shared. Profiled with immunoSEQ multiplex PCR; TCRdb holds only in-frame clones, not every one. The V and J calls and the clone size are those of that table, but D and trimming were determined from the DNA. The sample records tens of thousands of clones, over 70% being singletons. On this clone: Its target is not known.

Sample: PBMCs. This sequence was found in a girl aged 2 to 9 in good health and CMV-seropositive.

The DNA for the CDR3 is TGTGCCAGCAGCTCAGGGATGTCTGAAGCTTTCTTT. Protein: CASSSGMSEAFF. The V call is TRBV7-6, the J call TRBJ1-1, with D perhaps TRBD1 (5 bases). The germline gives CDR1 SGHVS, CDR2 FNYEAQ. This CDR3 spans 12 amino acids. The V and J ends lost 4 bases and 6 bases respectively, with 9 bases between them. The variable domain in full, with the rest retrieved from reference TRBV7-6 and TRBJ1-1, is GAGVSQSPRYKVTKRGQDVALRCDPISGHVSLYWYRQALGQGPEFLTYFNYEAQQDKSGLPNDRFSAERPEGSISTLTIQRTEQRDSAMYRCASSSGMSEAFFGQGTRLTVV.